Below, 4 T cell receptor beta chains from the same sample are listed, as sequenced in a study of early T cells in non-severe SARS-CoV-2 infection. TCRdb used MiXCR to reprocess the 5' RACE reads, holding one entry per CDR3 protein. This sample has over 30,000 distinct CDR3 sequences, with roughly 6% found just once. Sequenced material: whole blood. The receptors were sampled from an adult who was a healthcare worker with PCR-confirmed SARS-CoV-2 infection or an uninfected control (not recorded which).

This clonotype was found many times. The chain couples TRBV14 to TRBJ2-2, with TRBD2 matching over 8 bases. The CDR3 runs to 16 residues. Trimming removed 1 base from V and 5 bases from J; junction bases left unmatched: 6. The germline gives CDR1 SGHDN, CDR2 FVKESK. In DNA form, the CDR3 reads TGTGCCAGCAGCCAAGTGGTCGCTAGCGGGACCGGGGAGCTGTTTTTT. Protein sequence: CASSQVVASGTGELFF.

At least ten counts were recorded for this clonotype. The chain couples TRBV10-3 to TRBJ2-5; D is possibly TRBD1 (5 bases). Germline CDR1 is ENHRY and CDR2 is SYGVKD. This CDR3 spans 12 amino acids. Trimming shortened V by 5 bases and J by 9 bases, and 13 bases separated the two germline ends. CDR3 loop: CAISSGPESQYF. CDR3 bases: TGTGCCATCAGTTCAGGGCCCGAGTCCCAGTACTTC.

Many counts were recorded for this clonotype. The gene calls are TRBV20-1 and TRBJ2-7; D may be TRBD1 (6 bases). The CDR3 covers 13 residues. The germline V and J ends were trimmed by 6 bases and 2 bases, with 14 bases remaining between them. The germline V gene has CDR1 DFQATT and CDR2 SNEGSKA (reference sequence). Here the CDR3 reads CSAKGTLTYEQYF. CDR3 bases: TGCAGTGCGAAAGGGACACTTACCTACGAGCAGTACTTC.

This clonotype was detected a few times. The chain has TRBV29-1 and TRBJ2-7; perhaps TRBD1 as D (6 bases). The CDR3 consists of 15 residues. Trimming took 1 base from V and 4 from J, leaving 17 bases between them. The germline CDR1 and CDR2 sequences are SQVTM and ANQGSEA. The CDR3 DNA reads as TGCAGCGTTGAAGCGGCGGAGCAGGGGAGATACGAGCAGTACGTC. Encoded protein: CSVEAAEQGRYEQYV.